This T cell receptor (beta chain) was recorded in a study of graft-versus-host responses after intestinal transplantation. Turning to the study itself: Grafts that recipients had were multivisceral, liver-intestinal, or isolated intestinal transplants. Anti-thymocyte globulin induction was given to all recipients, followed by tacrolimus and steroids for 3 to 4 years.

Study-wide points: Early after transplant, HvG clones declined as circulating GvH clones peaked. GvH clonotypes were identified within recipient marrow, with a subset emerging first in ileum or blood.

The table came from immunoSEQ multiplex PCR; TCRdb's copy has only in-frame clones and leaves some out. The sample holds tens of thousands of clones, approximately 93% seen once. The CDR3 contains 18 residues. Germline V CDR1 and CDR2: SGHTA, FQGNSA. V dropped 4 bases and J dropped 4 bases, with 22 bases sitting between them. Of note for this clone: Its antigen is not identified.

The chain couples TRBV7-2 to TRBJ2-2; no reliable D call. The clonotype comes from a human donor who received an intestinal transplant. The specimen was unstimulated CD8+ T cells sorted from spleen or lymph node cells, collected before intestinal transplant. In DNA, the CDR3 is TGTGCCAGCAGCTCCTCTTGGGAAAAGGAGTTGGGCACCGGGGAGCTGTTTTTT. Protein product: CASSSSWEKELGTGELFF.